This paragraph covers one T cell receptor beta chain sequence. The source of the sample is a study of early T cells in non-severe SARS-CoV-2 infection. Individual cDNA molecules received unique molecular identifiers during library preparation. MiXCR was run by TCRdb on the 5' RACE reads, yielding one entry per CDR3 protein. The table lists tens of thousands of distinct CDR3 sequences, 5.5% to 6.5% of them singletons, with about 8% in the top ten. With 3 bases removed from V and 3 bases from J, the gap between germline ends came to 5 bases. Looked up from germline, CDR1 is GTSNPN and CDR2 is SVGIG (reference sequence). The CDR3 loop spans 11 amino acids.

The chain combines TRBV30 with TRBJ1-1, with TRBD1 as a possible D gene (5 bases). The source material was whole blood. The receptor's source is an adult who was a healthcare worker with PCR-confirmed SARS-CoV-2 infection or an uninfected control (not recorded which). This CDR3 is CAWSRDTEAFF. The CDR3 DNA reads TGTGCCTGGAGCAGGGACACTGAAGCTTTCTTT.